This T cell receptor beta chain was observed in a study of T cells after yellow fever vaccination. Conversion of TCR transcripts into cDNA relied on 5'RACE template switching, which added a universal primer site and UMIs. TCRdb re-called the 5' RACE reads with MiXCR, one entry per CDR3 protein. The table shows 340,000 or so distinct CDR3 sequences, with 9.5% to 15% occurring only once. In germline, CDR1 is LNHDA, CDR2 SQIVND (reference sequence). J gave up 3 bases and V 1 base, and 2 bases lay outside the gene matches. The CDR3 has 14 amino acids. Study findings and constraints: Post-booster repertoires again held most primary-vaccination clones (96% CD4, 75% to 90% CD8). Overlap between CD4 and CD8 compartments was detected for a small share of clonotypes. Abundant bulk-derived clonotypes could contaminate FACS-sorted repertoires.

For this clonotype: What it binds is not known.

Specimen: CD4+ T cells sorted from PBMCs, collected 15 days after the yellow fever booster vaccination. The chain combines TRBV19 with TRBJ1-2, with 7 bases lining up with TRBD1. The receptor comes from a man aged 18 to 30 who received the YFV17D yellow fever vaccine. CDR3 nucleotides: TGTGCCAGTAGTATAGTTCAGGGGGACTATGGCTACACCTTC. This codes for CASSIVQGDYGYTF.